These 2 T cell receptor beta chains share one sample of origin, sequenced in a study of cytomegalovirus exposure and HLA in healthy donors. Use of 60 Vbeta and 13 Jbeta primers characterized the PCR. Produced via immunoSEQ multiplex PCR; TCRdb's table is partial and in-frame only. This sample's table has tens of thousands of clones. The specimen sequenced was PBMCs. Every receptor here comes from a man aged 18 to 29 in good health and CMV-seropositive.

V usage is TRBV28 and J usage is TRBJ2-7; TRBD1 aligns across 8 bases. This CDR3 is 17 amino acids long. Germline values: CDR1 MDHEN, CDR2 SYDVKM. Trimming removed 3 bases from V and 4 bases from J; junction bases left unmatched: 14. The CDR3 spells CASSFPTSARGLYEQYF. The DNA of the CDR3 is TGTGCCAGCAGTTTCCCCACATCCGCCAGGGGGCTGTACGAGCAGTACTTC. Full variable domain (rest looked up from reference TRBV28 and TRBJ2-7): DVKVTQSSRYLVKRTGEKVFLECVQDMDHENMFWYRQDPGLGLRLIYFSYDVKMKEKGDIPEGYSVSREKKERFSLILESASTNQTSMYLCASSFPTSARGLYEQYFGPGTRLTVT.

The chain uses TRBV28 and TRBJ1-1, with D perhaps TRBD1 (5 bases). Looked up from germline, CDR1 is MDHEN and CDR2 is SYDVKM. Trimming took 4 bases from V and 1 from J, leaving 7 bases between them. The CDR3 length is 13 residues. CDR3 sequence reads: CASSSGQNTEAFF. CDR3 sequence (DNA): TGTGCCAGCAGTTCCGGACAGAACACTGAAGCTTTCTTT.